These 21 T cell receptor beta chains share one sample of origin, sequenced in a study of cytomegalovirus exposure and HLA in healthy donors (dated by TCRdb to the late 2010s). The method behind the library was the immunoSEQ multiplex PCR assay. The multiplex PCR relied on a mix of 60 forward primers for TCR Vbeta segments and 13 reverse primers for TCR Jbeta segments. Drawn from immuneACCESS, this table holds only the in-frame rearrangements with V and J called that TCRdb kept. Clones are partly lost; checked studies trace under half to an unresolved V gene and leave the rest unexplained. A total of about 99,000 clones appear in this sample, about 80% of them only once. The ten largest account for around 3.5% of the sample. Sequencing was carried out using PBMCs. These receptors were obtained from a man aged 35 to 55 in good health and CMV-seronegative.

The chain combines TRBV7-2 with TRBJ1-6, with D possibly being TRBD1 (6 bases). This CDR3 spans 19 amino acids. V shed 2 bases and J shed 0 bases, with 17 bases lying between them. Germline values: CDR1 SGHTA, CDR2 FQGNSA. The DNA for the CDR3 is TGTGCCAGCAGCTTAAGATCAGGACAGTCGAGCTCCTATAATTCACCCCTCCACTTT. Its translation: CASSLRSGQSSSYNSPLHF.

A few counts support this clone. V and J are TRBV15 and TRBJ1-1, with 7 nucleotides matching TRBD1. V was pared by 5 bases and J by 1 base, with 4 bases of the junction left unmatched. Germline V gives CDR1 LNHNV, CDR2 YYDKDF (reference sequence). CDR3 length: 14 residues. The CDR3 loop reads CATSRDRENTEAFF. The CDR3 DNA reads TGTGCCACCAGCCGTGACAGGGAGAACACTGAAGCTTTCTTT. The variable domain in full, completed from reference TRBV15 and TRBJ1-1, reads DAMVIQNPRYQVTQFGKPVTLSCSQTLNHNVMYWYQQKSSQAPKLLFHYYDKDFNNEADTPDNFQSRRPNTSFCFLDIRSPGLGDTAMYLCATSRDRENTEAFFGQGTRLTVV.

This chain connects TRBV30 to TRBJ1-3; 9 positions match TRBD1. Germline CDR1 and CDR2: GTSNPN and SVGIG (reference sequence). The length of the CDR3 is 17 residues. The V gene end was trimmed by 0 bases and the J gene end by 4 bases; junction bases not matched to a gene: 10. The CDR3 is CAWSVRGTGTAGNTIYF. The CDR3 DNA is TGTGCCTGGAGTGTAAGGGGGACAGGGACAGCGGGAAACACCATATATTTT.

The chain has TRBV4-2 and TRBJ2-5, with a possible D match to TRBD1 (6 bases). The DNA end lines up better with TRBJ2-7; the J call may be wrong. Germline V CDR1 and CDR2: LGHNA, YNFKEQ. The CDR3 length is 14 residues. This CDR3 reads CASSQKRDTYEQYF. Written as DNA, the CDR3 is TGTGCCAGCAGCCAAAAACGGGACACCTACGAGCAGTACTTC.

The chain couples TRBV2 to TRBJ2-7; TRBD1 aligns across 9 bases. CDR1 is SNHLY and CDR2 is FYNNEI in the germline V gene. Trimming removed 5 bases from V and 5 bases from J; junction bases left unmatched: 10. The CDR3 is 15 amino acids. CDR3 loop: CASSRSGDRVHEQYF. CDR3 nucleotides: TGTGCCAGCAGTCGAAGCGGGGACAGGGTTCACGAGCAGTACTTC.

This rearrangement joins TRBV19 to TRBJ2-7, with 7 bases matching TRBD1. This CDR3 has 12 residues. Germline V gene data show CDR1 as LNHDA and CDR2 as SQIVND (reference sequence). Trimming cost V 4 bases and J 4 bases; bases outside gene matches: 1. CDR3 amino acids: CASSTQGYEQYF. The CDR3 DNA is TGTGCCAGTAGTACACAGGGGTACGAGCAGTACTTC. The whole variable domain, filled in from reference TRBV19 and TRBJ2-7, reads DGGITQSPKYLFRKEGQNVTLSCEQNLNHDAMYWYRQDPGQGLRLIYYSQIVNDFQKGDIAEGYSVSREKKESFPLTVTSAQKNPTAFYLCASSTQGYEQYFGPGTRLTVT.

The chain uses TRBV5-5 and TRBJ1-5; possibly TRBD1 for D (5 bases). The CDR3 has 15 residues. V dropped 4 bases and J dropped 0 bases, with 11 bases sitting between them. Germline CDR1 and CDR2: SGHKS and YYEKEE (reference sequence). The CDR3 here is CASSTGGYSNQPQHF. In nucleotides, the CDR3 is TGTGCCAGCAGCACCGGGGGGTATAGCAATCAGCCCCAGCATTTT.

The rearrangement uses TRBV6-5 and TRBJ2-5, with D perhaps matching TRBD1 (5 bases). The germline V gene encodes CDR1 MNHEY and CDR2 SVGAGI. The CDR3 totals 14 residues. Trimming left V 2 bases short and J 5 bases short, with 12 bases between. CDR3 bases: TGTGCCAGCAGTTACGCAGGGAAAAAGGAGACCCAGTACTTC. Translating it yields CASSYAGKKETQYF.

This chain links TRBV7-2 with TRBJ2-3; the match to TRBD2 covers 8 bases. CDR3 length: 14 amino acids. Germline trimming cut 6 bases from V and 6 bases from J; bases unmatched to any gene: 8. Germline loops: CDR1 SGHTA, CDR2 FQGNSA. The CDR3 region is CASRSAGGTDTQYF. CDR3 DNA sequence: TGTGCCAGCAGGTCGGCGGGAGGTACTGATACGCAGTATTTT.

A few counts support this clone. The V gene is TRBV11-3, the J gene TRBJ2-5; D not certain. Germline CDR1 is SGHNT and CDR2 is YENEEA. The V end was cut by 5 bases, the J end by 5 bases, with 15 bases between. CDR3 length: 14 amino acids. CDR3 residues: CASSPSRVAETQYF. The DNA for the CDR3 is TGTGCCAGCAGCCCATCCCGGGTCGCGGAGACCCAGTACTTC.

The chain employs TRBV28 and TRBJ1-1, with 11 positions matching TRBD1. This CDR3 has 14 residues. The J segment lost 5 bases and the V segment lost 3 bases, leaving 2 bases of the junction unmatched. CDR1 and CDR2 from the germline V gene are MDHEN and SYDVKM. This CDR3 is CASSLGQGGTEAFF. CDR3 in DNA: TGTGCCAGCAGTTTGGGACAGGGGGGAACTGAAGCTTTCTTT.

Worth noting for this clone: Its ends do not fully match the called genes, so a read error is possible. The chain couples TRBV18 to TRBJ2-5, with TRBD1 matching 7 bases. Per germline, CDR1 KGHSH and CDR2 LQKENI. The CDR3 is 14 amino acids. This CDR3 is CASSPGTVGEAQYF. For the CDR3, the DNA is TGTGCCAGCTCACCAGGGACAGTGGGAGAGGCCCAGTACTTC.

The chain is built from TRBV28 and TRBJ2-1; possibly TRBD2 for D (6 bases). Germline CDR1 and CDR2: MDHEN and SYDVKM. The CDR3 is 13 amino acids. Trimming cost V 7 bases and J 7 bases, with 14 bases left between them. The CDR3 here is CASIPTRSNEQFF. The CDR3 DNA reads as TGTGCCAGCATCCCGACTAGATCAAATGAGCAGTTCTTC. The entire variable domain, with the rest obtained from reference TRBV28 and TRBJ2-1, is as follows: DVKVTQSSRYLVKRTGEKVFLECVQDMDHENMFWYRQDPGLGLRLIYFSYDVKMKEKGDIPEGYSVSREKKERFSLILESASTNQTSMYLCASIPTRSNEQFFGPGTRLTVL.

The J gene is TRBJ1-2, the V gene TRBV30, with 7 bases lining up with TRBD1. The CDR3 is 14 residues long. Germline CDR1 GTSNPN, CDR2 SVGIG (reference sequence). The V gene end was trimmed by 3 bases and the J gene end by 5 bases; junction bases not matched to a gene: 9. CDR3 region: CAWSRQGLGYGYTF. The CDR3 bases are TGTGCCTGGAGCCGACAGGGCCTGGGTTATGGCTACACCTTC. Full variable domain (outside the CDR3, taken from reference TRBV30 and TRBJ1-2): SQTIHQWPATLVQPVGSPLSLECTVEGTSNPNLYWYRQAAGRGLQLLFYSVGIGQISSEVPQNLSASRPQDRQFILSSKKLLLSDSGFYLCAWSRQGLGYGYTFGSGTRLTVV.

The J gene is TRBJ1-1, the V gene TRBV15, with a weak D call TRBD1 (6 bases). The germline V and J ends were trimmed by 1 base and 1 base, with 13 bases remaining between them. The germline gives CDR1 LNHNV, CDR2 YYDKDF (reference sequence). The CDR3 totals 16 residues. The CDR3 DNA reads TGTGCCACCAGCAGAGGCCCGACAGGAAAGAACACTGAAGCTTTCTTT. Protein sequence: CATSRGPTGKNTEAFF.

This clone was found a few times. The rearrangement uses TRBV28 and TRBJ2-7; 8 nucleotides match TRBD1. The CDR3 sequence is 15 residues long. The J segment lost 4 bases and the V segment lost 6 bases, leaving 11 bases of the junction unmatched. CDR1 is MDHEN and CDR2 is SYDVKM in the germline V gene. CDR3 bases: TGTGCCAGCAGAGAATCCCGGGACAGGAGTTACGAGCAGTACTTC. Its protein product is CASRESRDRSYEQYF.

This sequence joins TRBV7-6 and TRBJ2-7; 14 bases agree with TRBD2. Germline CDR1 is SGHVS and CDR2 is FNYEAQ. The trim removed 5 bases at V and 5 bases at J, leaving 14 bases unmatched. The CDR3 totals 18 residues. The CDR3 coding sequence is TGTGCCAGCAGCCGAACCGGGACTAGCGGGAGCTCTCTCCACGAGCAGTACTTC. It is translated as CASSRTGTSGSSLHEQYF. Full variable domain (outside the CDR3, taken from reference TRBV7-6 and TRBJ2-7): GAGVSQSPRYKVTKRGQDVALRCDPISGHVSLYWYRQALGQGPEFLTYFNYEAQQDKSGLPNDRFSAERPEGSISTLTIQRTEQRDSAMYRCASSRTGTSGSSLHEQYFGPGTRLTVT.

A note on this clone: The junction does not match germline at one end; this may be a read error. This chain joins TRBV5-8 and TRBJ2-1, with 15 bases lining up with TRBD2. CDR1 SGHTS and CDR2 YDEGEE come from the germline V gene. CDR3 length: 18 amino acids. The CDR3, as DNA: TGTGCCAGCAGCCGCACGGGACTAGCGGGAGGATCCTCCAATGAGCAGTTCTTC. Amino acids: CASSRTGLAGGSSNEQFF.

CDR3 bases: TGTGCCAGCAGCTTACGACAGCTTGATGTGTATGGCTACACCTTC. Its translation is CASSLRQLDVYGYTF. The V call is TRBV5-6, the J call TRBJ1-2; a possible D gene is TRBD1 (5 bases). V shed 2 bases and J shed 5 bases, with 16 bases lying between them. The germline CDR1 and CDR2 sequences are SGHDT and YYEEEE. This CDR3 contains 15 residues.

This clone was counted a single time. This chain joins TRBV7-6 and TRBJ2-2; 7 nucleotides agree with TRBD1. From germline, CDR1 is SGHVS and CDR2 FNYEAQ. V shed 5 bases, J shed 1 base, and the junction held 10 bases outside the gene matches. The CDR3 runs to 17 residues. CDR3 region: CASSGAPGGGNTGELFF. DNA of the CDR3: TGTGCCAGCAGCGGAGCACCAGGGGGTGGGAACACCGGGGAGCTGTTTTTT.

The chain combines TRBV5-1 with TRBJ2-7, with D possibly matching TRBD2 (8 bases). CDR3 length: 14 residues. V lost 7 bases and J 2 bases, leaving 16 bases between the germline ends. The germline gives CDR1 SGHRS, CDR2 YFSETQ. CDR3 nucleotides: TGCGCCAGCCGGGGGGGGGACAGACCCTACGAGCAGTACTTC. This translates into CASRGGDRPYEQYF.